These 19 T cell receptor beta chains came from one sample sequenced in a study of tumor and adjacent non-tumor tissue in lung cancer. RNA was extracted from bulk tissue without any cell sorting. The normal lung tissue was taken more than 3 cm from the tumor edge. A modified ARM-PCR protocol with three rounds of nested PCR amplified TCRbeta. One entry per CDR3 protein, called by TCRdb with MiXCR from the multiplex PCR reads. The table has 90,000 to 120,000 distinct CDR3 sequences, 55% to 65% seen once. The specimen sequenced was distant non-tumor lung tissue. The receptors were gathered from a young man with non-small cell lung cancer.

In its sample, this clonotype was seen many times. The genes are TRBV12-3 or TRBV12-4 and TRBJ2-7; 9 bases match TRBD1. CDR3 length: 14 residues. The junction had 6 bases not matched to a gene; V was cut back by 6 bases and J by 3 bases. CDR3 amino acids: CASSSTGGNYEQYF. The DNA for the CDR3 is TGTGCCAGCAGCTCGACAGGGGGTAACTACGAGCAGTACTTC.

This clonotype was detected once. The CDR3 does not end in the conserved phenylalanine or tryptophan, so this is likely a read error. The genes are TRBV6-2 or TRBV6-3 and TRBJ2-1; 14 bases map to TRBD2. From germline, CDR1 is MNHEY and CDR2 SVGEGT. The CDR3 is 15 amino acids. CDR3 protein: CVSNPGLAGGAEQFL. CDR3 sequence (DNA): TGTGTCAGCAACCCCGGACTAGCGGGGGGCGCGGAGCAGTTCCTC.

Turning to this clonotype: The germline gene is not matched at one end of the junction; a read error may be the cause. This chain links TRBV30 with TRBJ2-2; possible D gene TRBD2, 5 bases. The CDR3 totals 12 residues. Germline V CDR1 and CDR2: GTSNPN, SVGIG (reference sequence). The CDR3 region is CACVRVSGELSF. The CDR3 nucleotides read TGTGCCTGCGTCCGGGTGTCCGGGGAGCTGTCTTTT.

A note on this clonotype: The conserved final phenylalanine or tryptophan is absent from the CDR3, which likely points to a read error. The chain combines TRBV29-1 with TRBJ1-1; D possibly corresponds to TRBD1 (5 bases). Per the germline V gene, CDR1 is SQVTM and CDR2 is ANQGSEA. Trimming took 7 bases from V and 5 from J, leaving 17 bases between them. The CDR3 is 13 residues long. CDR3 in DNA: TGCAGCGCCGTGACAGATCCGAATACTGAAGCTTTCCTT. Translating gives CSAVTDPNTEAFL.

With respect to this clonotype: Possible read error: a much larger clone is one base away. The CDR3 spells CARSSGILDYGYTF. In DNA, the CDR3 is TGTGCCAGAAGCTCGGGGATCTTGGACTATGGCTACACCTTC. The V and J genes are TRBV7-3 and TRBJ1-2; no clear D gene. The CDR3 loop spans 14 amino acids. CDR1 and CDR2 (germline): SGHTA, FQGTGA. Full variable domain (rest looked up from reference TRBV7-3 and TRBJ1-2): GAGVSQTPSNKVTEKGKYVELRCDPISGHTALYWYRQSLGQGPEFLIYFQGTGAADDSGLPNDRFFAVRPEGSVSTLKIQRTERGDSAVYLCARSSGILDYGYTFGSGTRLTVV.

About this clonotype itself: A read error may account for a junction end that differs from germline. The chain couples TRBV29-1 to TRBJ1-2, with D perhaps TRBD1 (5 bases). CDR3 length equals 11 residues. The V gene's germline CDR1 is SQVTM and CDR2 ANQGSEA. The CDR3 DNA follows: TGCATCGTTGAAGTCAATTGGGGCTGCACCTTC. Residues: CIVEVNWGCTF.

Comments on this clonotype: This clone may be a read error of a much larger clone one base away. The chain recombines TRBV24-1 with TRBJ1-4, with D unclear. The V gene's germline CDR1 is KGHDR and CDR2 SFDVKD. The CDR3 has 15 amino acids. The CDR3 sequence: CATCDPGLSAEKLFF. In DNA form, the CDR3 reads TGTGCCACCTGTGACCCTGGACTCTCCGCTGAAAAACTGTTTTTT.

This clonotype was seen at least ten times. The chain links TRBV12-3 or TRBV12-4 to TRBJ2-5, with 8 bases matching TRBD2. The V segment lost 8 bases and the J segment 4 bases; nucleotides outside the gene matches: 9. This CDR3 comprises 14 residues. CDR3 sequence (DNA): TGTGCCAGCCAGGGGTCGGGGGGGCCAGAGACCCAGTACTTC. This translates into CASQGSGGPETQYF.

As for this clonotype: At one of its ends the junction is not consistent with the germline gene, which may arise from a read error. The genes are TRBV11-2 and TRBJ2-2; 8 bases are a match to TRBD1. Germline lookup yields CDR1 SGHAT and CDR2 FQNNGV. There are 16 residues in the CDR3. The DNA for the CDR3 is TGTGCCAGCAGCCCCCGACAGGGGACGAACATCGGGAAGCTGTTTTTT. This translates into CASSPRQGTNIGKLFF.

The sample holds a few counts of this clonotype. This clone may be a read error of a much larger clone one base away. This rearrangement joins TRBV6-1 to TRBJ2-3; weak D call: TRBD1 (5 bases). The V gene lost 3 bases and the J gene lost 0 bases, with 16 bases spanning the gap. Germline V gene lookup returns CDR1 MNHNS and CDR2 SASEGT. The length of the CDR3 is 17 residues. This chain's CDR3 is CASSEPETATSTDTQYF. Written as DNA, the CDR3 is TGTGCCAGCAGTGAGCCCGAGACAGCGACTAGCACAGATACGCAGTATTTT.

This rearrangement joins TRBV13 to TRBJ2-7; possibly TRBD2 for D (6 bases). This CDR3 has 14 amino acids. Trimming stripped 6 bases from V and 7 bases from J, with 19 bases between. The germline V gene has CDR1 PRHDT and CDR2 FYEKMQ (reference sequence). The CDR3 DNA sequence: TGTGCCAGCAGTCCCATGGAGGGCAGTGTTGAGCAGTACTTC. This sequence encodes CASSPMEGSVEQYF. The variable domain in full, with the rest retrieved from reference TRBV13 and TRBJ2-7, is AAGVIQSPRHLIKEKRETATLKCYPIPRHDTVYWYQQGPGQDPQFLISFYEKMQSDKGSIPDRFSAQQFSDYHSELNMSSLELGDSALYFCASSPMEGSVEQYFGPGTRLTVT.

Remarks on this clonotype: This may be a read error, as it is one base from a much larger clone. V usage is TRBV28 and J usage is TRBJ1-1; no firm D call. The CDR3 is 13 amino acids. The V gene lost 5 bases and the J gene lost 5 bases, with 12 bases spanning the gap. Germline V CDR1 and CDR2: MDHEN, SYDVKM. The CDR3 DNA follows: TGTGCCAGCAGTCAACAGACGGTTACTGAAGCTTTCTTT. Residues: CASSQQTVTEAFF.

The table lists this clonotype with a count of one. The chain combines TRBV5-1 with TRBJ1-2; D is unresolved. The CDR3 runs to 15 residues. Germline V gives CDR1 SGHRS, CDR2 YFSETQ. V shed 6 bases and J shed 1 base, with 16 bases lying between them. CDR3 sequence: CASIPTVVYNYGYTF. DNA for the CDR3: TGCGCCAGCATCCCCACAGTCGTTTATAACTATGGCTACACCTTC.

The chain couples TRBV4-1 to TRBJ2-3; 7 nucleotides align to TRBD2. J was trimmed by 6 bases and V by 4 bases; bases with no gene match: 10. Germline lookup yields CDR1 MGHRA and CDR2 YSYEKL. CDR3 size: 15 residues. The CDR3 DNA is TGCGCCAGCAGCCCCGGTAGCGGGTGCAGTGATACGCAGTATTTT. It specifies CASSPGSGCSDTQYF.

A few counts support this clonotype. This may arise from a read error, as a much more abundant clone is one base away. The chain links TRBV12-3 or TRBV12-4 to TRBJ2-3, with a possible D match to TRBD1 (5 bases). V lost 7 bases, J lost 5 bases, and 16 bases lay in between. The CDR3 covers 14 residues. The CDR3 spells CASTQDKGQDTQYF. CDR3 sequence (DNA): TGTGCCAGCACCCAAGACAAGGGGCAAGATACGCAGTATTTT.

To note about this clonotype: The conserved closing phenylalanine or tryptophan is absent in this CDR3, likely reflecting a read error. The V gene is TRBV20-1, the J gene TRBJ2-3; 10 nucleotides match TRBD2. CDR1 DFQATT and CDR2 SNEGSKA come from the germline V gene (reference sequence). Unmatched junction bases numbered 10, after V lost 3 bases and J lost 7 bases. The CDR3 totals 15 residues. For the CDR3, the DNA is TGCAGTGCTAGCCCCGGGACTAGCGTCCCAAATACGCAGTATATT. Translation gives CSASPGTSVPNTQYI.

This rearrangement joins TRBV11-2 to TRBJ1-2, with D maybe TRBD1 (6 bases). The CDR3 length is 12 residues. Germline CDR1 is SGHAT and CDR2 is FQNNGV. The V end was cut by 8 bases, the J end by 10 bases, with 17 bases between. The CDR3 bases are TGTGCCAGCGGTCAGGGGAGAAATGACTACACCTTC. As protein: CASGQGRNDYTF. Based on the CDR3 plus reference TRBV11-2 and TRBJ1-2, the full variable domain is EAGVAQSPRYKIIEKRQSVAFWCNPISGHATLYWYQQILGQGPKLLIQFQNNGVVDDSQLPKDRFSAERLKGVDSTLKIQPAKLEDSAVYLCASGQGRNDYTFGSGTRLTVV.

On this clonotype itself: Germline is not matched at one junction end, which may reflect a read error. The chain links TRBV11-2 to TRBJ2-2; the D gene is possibly TRBD2 (5 bases). CDR3 length: 15 amino acids. Germline lookup yields CDR1 SGHAT and CDR2 FQNNGV. CDR3 bases: TGTGCCAGCAGCCTTCAAACGGATTCACCCGGGGAGTTGTTTTTT. Its protein product is CASSLQTDSPGELFF.

A few counts support this clonotype. With a much larger clone just one base away, this may be a read error. The chain carries TRBV10-3 and TRBJ1-1; perhaps TRBD1 as D (6 bases). The ends were cut back, 5 bases at V and 4 bases at J, with 14 bases in the middle. Germline V gene lookup returns CDR1 ENHRY and CDR2 SYGVKD. CDR3 length: 14 amino acids. CDR3 sequence reads: CAISFEGVLTEAFF. The CDR3 DNA is TGTGCCATCAGTTTTGAGGGGGTGCTCACTGAAGCTTTCTTT.